This T cell receptor beta chain emerged from a study of blood T cells in healthy people across ages. Together with a sample-barcoded 5' primer, a J-beta primer mix was included in a second PCR lasting roughly 6 to 12 cycles. Through a template-switch adaptor with 12 random nucleotides, each cDNA molecule received a tag. MiXCR, applied by TCRdb to the 5' RACE reads, yields one record per CDR3 protein. This sample has 760,000 or so distinct CDR3 sequences, with around 25% found just once. The germline V gene has CDR1 MDHEN and CDR2 SYDVKM. The CDR3 extends over 15 amino acids. V lost 11 bases, J lost 2 bases, and 11 bases stayed unmatched. Whenever a sample was processed, at least 7 million PBMCs were isolated. These data were also filed under a second study, of T cells of mothers and their children. That paper adds: For each mother, over 8 million TCR beta CDR3 reads were obtained, and for each child, 2.5 million to 3 million. Related mother-child pairs shared slightly more overlap than unrelated pairs, but the difference was non-significant.

This rearrangement joins TRBV28 to TRBJ1-2; 10 positions match TRBD1. The sequenced material came from blood. The clonotype was recovered from a boy aged 10-17 years in good health. The CDR3 region is CAGEGGQGSNYGYTF. The CDR3 nucleotides are TGTGCCGGCGAAGGGGGACAGGGGTCGAACTATGGCTACACCTTC.